What follows are 9 T cell receptor beta chains derived from one specimen sequenced in a study of blood T cell repertoires in COVID-19. Data came from immunoSEQ multiplex PCR; TCRdb stores just in-frame clones and leaves some out. The repertoire has 85,000 to 120,000 clones, about four fifths of them found once; the top ten carry about 14%. Sequenced sample: peripheral blood. These receptors were obtained from an older woman with acute or convalescent COVID-19.

The CDR3 loop reads CASLYRGGPEGGTDTQYF. Written as DNA, the CDR3 is TGCGCCAGCCTCTATAGGGGAGGGCCAGAAGGGGGCACAGATACGCAGTATTTT. J is TRBJ2-3 and V is TRBV10-1; 7 bases align to TRBD2. The length of the CDR3 is 18 residues. V lost 8 bases, J lost 1 base, and 18 bases stayed unmatched. Looked up from germline, CDR1 is WNHNN and CDR2 is SYGVQD (reference sequence).

This clone was seen a single time. For the CDR3, the DNA is TGTGCCAGCAGTTACTCTGGCGGGAATCAGCCCCAGCATTTT. This translates into CASSYSGGNQPQHF. The chain employs TRBV6-6 and TRBJ1-5; D unclear. CDR3 length equals 14 residues. The germline gives CDR1 MNHNY, CDR2 SVGAGI (reference sequence). V lost 0 bases to trimming and J lost 4 bases, with 7 bases between them.

The rearrangement uses TRBV2 and TRBJ2-1; 13 bases line up with TRBD2. V was clipped by 6 bases and J by 1 base; unmatched bases: 0. Per the germline V gene, CDR1 is SNHLY and CDR2 is FYNNEI. There are 15 residues in the CDR3. The CDR3 DNA is TGTGCCAGCAGGGGACTAGCGGGATCCTACAATGAGCAGTTCTTC. Translating gives CASRGLAGSYNEQFF.

This chain joins TRBV7-9 and TRBJ2-5; D perhaps matches TRBD2 (5 bases). The germline V and J ends were trimmed by 2 bases and 5 bases, with 12 bases remaining between them. CDR3 length equals 14 residues. Germline V gives CDR1 SEHNR, CDR2 FQNEAQ (reference sequence). CDR3 amino acids: CASSLNGDRETQYF. In DNA, the CDR3 is TGTGCCAGCAGCTTAAACGGGGATCGGGAGACCCAGTACTTC. Full variable domain (rest looked up from reference TRBV7-9 and TRBJ2-5): DTGVSQNPRHKITKRGQNVTFRCDPISEHNRLYWYRQTLGQGPEFLTYFQNEAQLEKSRLLSDRFSAERPKGSFSTLEIQRTEQGDSAMYLCASSLNGDRETQYFGPGTRLLVL.

This clone occurred once. The chain links TRBV10-3 to TRBJ1-2; TRBD1 might be the D (6 bases). The CDR3 covers 13 residues. Trimming took 6 bases from V and 4 from J, leaving 12 bases between them. Germline loops: CDR1 ENHRY, CDR2 SYGVKD. The CDR3 DNA sequence: TGTGCCATCAGGCTGGACAGCTTCTATGGCTACACCTTC. The encoded protein is CAIRLDSFYGYTF.

This clone was detected only once. The chain has TRBV5-1 and TRBJ2-3; D perhaps matches TRBD2 (6 bases). Germline V gene data show CDR1 as SGHRS and CDR2 as YFSETQ. The V end lost 6 bases, the J end lost 4 bases, and 12 bases lay between the germline ends. The CDR3 totals 13 residues. CDR3 in amino acids: CASKEGSSDTQYF. CDR3 nucleotide sequence: TGCGCCAGCAAGGAGGGGTCGTCAGATACGCAGTATTTT.

The chain joins TRBV19 to TRBJ2-1; D is ambiguous. Trimming cost V 1 base and J 1 base, with 8 bases left between them. The CDR3 spans 15 residues. Per the germline V gene, CDR1 is LNHDA and CDR2 is SQIVND (reference sequence). The CDR3 sequence is CASSIVPVSYNEQFF. The CDR3 DNA sequence: TGTGCCAGTAGTATAGTTCCAGTATCCTACAATGAGCAGTTCTTC.

This chain connects TRBV4-1 to TRBJ2-5; TRBD2 aligns across 7 bases. Germline V gene data show CDR1 as MGHRA and CDR2 as YSYEKL. This CDR3 has 17 amino acids. V trimming: 2 bases; J trimming: 5 bases; junction bases outside the gene matches: 14. The CDR3 DNA follows: TGCGCCAGCAGCCAACACTTCGGTGCGGGGGTAGTTGAGACCCAGTACTTC. It codes for CASSQHFGAGVVETQYF.

The chain employs TRBV7-9 and TRBJ1-2, with 7 bases matching TRBD1. The CDR3 runs 14 residues. CDR1 and CDR2 from the germline V gene are SEHNR and FQNEAQ (reference sequence). V lost 5 bases to trimming and J lost 4 bases; unmatched junction nucleotides: 7. CDR3 sequence (DNA): TGTGCCAGCAGCCCCCCGGGACAGCCCTATGGCTACACCTTC. Translation: CASSPPGQPYGYTF.